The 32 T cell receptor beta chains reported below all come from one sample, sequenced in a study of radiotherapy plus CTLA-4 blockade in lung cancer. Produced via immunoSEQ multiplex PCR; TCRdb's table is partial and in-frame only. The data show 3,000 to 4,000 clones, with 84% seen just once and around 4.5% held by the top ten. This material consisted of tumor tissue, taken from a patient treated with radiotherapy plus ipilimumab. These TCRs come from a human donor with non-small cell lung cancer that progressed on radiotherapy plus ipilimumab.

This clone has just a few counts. The CDR3 nucleotides read TGTGCCAGCAGCGTAGCTGGGGTGGGTGGGGAGCTGTTTTTT. Protein product: CASSVAGVGGELFF. The chain employs TRBV9 and TRBJ2-2; D unresolved. Trimming cost V 0 bases and J 8 bases, with 11 bases left between them. The CDR3 extends over 14 amino acids. Germline values: CDR1 SGDLS, CDR2 YYNGEE.

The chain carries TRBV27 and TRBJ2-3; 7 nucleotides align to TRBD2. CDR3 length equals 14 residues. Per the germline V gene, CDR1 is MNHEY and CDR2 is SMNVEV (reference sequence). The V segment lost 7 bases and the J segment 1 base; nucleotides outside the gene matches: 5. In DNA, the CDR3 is TGTGCCAGCACCGATCGGGGGGGCACAGATACGCAGTATTTT. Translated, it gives CASTDRGGTDTQYF.

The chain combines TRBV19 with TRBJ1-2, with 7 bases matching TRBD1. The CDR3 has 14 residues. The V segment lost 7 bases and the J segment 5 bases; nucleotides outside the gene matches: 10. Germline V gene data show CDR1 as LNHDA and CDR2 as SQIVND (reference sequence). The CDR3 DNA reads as TGTGCCAGTACCCCCAGGACAGGTGGTTATGGCTACACCTTC. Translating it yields CASTPRTGGYGYTF.

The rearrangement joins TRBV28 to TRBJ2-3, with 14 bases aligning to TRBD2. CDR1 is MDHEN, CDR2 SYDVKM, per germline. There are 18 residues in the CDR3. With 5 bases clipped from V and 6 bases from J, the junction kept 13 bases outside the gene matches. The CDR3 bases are TGTGCCAGCAGTGACGGACTAGCGGGGGGCCGACGAGCCGATACGCAGTATTTT. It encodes CASSDGLAGGRRADTQYF. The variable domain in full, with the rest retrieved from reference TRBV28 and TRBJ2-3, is DVKVTQSSRYLVKRTGEKVFLECVQDMDHENMFWYRQDPGLGLRLIYFSYDVKMKEKGDIPEGYSVSREKKERFSLILESASTNQTSMYLCASSDGLAGGRRADTQYFGPGTRLTVL.

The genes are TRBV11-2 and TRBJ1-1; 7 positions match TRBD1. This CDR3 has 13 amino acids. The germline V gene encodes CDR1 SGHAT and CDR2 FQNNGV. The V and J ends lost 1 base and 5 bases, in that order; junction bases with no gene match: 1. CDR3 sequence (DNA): TGTGCCAGCAGCTTAGTCAGGGGGACTGAAGCTTTCTTT. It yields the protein CASSLVRGTEAFF.

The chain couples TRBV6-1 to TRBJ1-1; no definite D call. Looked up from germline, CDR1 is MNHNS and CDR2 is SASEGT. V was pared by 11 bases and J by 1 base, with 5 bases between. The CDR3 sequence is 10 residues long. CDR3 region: CAARNTEAFF. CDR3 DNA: TGTGCCGCCCGGAACACTGAAGCTTTCTTT.

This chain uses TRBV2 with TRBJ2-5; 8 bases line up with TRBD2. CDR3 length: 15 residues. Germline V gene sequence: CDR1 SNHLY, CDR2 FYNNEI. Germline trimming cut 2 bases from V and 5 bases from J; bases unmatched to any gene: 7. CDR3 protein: CASSESRAGVETQYF. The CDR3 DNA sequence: TGTGCCAGCAGTGAATCCAGAGCGGGGGTGGAGACCCAGTACTTC.

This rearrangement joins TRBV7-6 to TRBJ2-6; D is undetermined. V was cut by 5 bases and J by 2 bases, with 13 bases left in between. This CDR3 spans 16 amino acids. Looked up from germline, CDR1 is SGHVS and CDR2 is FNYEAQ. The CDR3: CASSNVGHPGANVLTF. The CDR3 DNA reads TGTGCCAGCAGCAATGTTGGGCATCCTGGGGCCAACGTCCTGACTTTC.

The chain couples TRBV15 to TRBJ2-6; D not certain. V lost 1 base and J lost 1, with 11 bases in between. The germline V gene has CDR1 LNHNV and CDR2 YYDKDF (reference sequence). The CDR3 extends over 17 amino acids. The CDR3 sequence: CATSRGPVKSGANVLTF. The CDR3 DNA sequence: TGTGCCACCAGCAGAGGTCCCGTGAAGTCTGGGGCCAACGTCCTGACTTTC.

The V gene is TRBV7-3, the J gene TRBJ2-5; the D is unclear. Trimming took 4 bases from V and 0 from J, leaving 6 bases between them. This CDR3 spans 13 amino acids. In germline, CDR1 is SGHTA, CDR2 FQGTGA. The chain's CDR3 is CASSSHNQETQYF. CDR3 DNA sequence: TGTGCCAGCAGCTCCCATAACCAAGAGACCCAGTACTTC.

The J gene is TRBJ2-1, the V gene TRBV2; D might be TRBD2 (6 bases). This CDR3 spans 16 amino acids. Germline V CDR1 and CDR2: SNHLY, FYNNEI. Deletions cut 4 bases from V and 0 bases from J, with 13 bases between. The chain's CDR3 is CASSATGTLSYNEQFF. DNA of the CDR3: TGTGCCAGCAGTGCAACCGGGACTCTCTCCTACAATGAGCAGTTCTTC.

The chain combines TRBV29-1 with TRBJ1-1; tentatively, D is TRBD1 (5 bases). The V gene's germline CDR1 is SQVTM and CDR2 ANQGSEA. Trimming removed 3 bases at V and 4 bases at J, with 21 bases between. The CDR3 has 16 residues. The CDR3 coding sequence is TGCAGCGTTGAGTCTAGGGGTCAGGGTTTTGCCACTGAAGCTTTCTTT. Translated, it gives CSVESRGQGFATEAFF.

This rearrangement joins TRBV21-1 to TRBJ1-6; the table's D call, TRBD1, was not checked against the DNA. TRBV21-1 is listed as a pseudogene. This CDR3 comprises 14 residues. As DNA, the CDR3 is TGTGCCAGCTGCCCGGGACAGGGTAATTCACCCCTCCACTTT. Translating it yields CASCPGQGNSPLHF.

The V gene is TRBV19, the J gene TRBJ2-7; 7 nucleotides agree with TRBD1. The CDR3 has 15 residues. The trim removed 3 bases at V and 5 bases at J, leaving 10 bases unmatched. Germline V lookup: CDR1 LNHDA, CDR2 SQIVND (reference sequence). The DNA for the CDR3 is TGTGCCAGTAGTATTTCGCTGGGACAGCTCGACGAGCAGTACTTC. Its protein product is CASSISLGQLDEQYF.

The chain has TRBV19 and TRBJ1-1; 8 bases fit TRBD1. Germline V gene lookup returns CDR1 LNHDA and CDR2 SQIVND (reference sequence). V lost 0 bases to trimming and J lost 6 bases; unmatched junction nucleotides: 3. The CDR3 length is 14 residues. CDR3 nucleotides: TGTGCCAGTAGTATAGAAGCACAGGGGGCTGAAGCTTTCTTT. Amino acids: CASSIEAQGAEAFF.

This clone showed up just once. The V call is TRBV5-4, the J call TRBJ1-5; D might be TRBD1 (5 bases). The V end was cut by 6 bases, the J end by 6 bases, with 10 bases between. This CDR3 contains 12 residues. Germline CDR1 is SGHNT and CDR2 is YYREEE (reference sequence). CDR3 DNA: TGTGCCAGCAACACGGGGGGTCAGCCCCAGCATTTT. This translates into CASNTGGQPQHF.

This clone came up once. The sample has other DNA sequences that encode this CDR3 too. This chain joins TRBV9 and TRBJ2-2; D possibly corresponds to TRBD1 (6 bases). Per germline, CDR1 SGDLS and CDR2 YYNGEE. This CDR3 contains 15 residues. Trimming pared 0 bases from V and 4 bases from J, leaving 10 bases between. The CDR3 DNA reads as TGTGCCAGCAGCGTAGGGGGGCGGGTCACCGGGGAGCTGTTTTTT. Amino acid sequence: CASSVGGRVTGELFF.

The CDR3 nucleotides are TGTGCCAGCAGCACCATCGGGACTAGCGGGGGGATTTACAATGAGCAGTTCTTC. It codes for CASSTIGTSGGIYNEQFF. The chain couples TRBV7-9 to TRBJ2-1; 15 bases map to TRBD2. The CDR3 spans 18 residues. Germline-derived CDR1 and CDR2 are SEHNR and FQNEAQ (reference sequence). The J segment lost 4 bases and the V segment lost 5 bases, leaving 9 bases of the junction unmatched.

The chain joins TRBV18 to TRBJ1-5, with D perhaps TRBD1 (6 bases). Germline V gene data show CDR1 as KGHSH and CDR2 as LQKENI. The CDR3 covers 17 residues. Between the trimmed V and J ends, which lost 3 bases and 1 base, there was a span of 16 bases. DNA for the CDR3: TGTGCCAGCTCACCCAGTCAGGGGTTCGGAAGCAATCAGCCCCAGCATTTT. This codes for CASSPSQGFGSNQPQHF. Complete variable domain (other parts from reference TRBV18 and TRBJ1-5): NAGVMQNPRHLVRRRGQEARLRCSPMKGHSHVYWYRQLPEEGLKFMVYLQKENIIDESGMPKERFSAEFPKEGPSILRIQQVVRGDSAAYFCASSPSQGFGSNQPQHFGDGTRLSIL.

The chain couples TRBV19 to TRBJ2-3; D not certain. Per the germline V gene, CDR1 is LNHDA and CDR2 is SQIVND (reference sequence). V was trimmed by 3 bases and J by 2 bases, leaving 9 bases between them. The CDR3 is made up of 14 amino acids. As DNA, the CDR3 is TGTGCCAGTAGTATGCGGACCCACACAGATACGCAGTATTTT. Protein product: CASSMRTHTDTQYF.

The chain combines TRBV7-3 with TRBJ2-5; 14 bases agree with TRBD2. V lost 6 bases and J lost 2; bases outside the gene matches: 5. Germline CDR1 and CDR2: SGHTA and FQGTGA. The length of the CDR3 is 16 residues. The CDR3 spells CASSNGLAGGQETQYF. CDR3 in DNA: TGTGCCAGCAGTAACGGACTAGCGGGGGGACAAGAGACCCAGTACTTC.

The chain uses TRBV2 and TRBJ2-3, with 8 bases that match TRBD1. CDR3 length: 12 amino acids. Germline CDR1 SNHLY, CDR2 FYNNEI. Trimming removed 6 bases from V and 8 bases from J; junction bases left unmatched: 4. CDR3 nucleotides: TGTGCCAGCAGCAGGACAGGGAGTACGCAGTATTTT. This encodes CASSRTGSTQYF.

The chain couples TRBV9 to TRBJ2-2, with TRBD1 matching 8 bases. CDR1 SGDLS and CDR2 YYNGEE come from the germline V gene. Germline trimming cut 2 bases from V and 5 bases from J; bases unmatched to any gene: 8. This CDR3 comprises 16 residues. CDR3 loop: CASSVAGTGGTGELFF. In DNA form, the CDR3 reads TGTGCCAGCAGCGTGGCCGGGACAGGAGGAACCGGGGAGCTGTTTTTT.

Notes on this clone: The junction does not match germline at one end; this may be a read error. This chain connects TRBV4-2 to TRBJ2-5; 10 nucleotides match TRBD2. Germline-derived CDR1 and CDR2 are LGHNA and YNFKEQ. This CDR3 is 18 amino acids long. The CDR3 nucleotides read TGTGTCAGCAGCCAAGAACCGTCTAGCGGGAGACGCCAAGAGACCCAGTACTTC. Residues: CVSSQEPSSGRRQETQYF.

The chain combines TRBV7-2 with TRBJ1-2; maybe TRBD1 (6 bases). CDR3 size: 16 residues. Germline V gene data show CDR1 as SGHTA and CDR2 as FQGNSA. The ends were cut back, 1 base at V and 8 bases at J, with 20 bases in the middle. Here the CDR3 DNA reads TGTGCCAGCAGCTTAGGGGGGCAGGTGTTACAAAGCGGCTACACCTTC. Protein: CASSLGGQVLQSGYTF.

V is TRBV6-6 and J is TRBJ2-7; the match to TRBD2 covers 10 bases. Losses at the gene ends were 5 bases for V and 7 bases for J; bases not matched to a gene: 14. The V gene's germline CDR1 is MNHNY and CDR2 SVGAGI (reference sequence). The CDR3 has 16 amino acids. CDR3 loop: CASSTGTSAGQGEQYF. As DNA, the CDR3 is TGTGCCAGCAGTACAGGGACTAGCGCGGGCCAGGGGGAGCAGTACTTC.

The CDR3 reads CASSPGHLGRGTEAFF. CDR3 bases: TGTGCCAGCTCACCAGGGCACTTAGGTCGGGGCACTGAAGCTTTCTTT. V usage is TRBV18 and J usage is TRBJ1-1; D is uncertain. The germline V gene encodes CDR1 KGHSH and CDR2 LQKENI. The length of the CDR3 is 16 residues. Between the trimmed V and J ends, which lost 2 bases and 4 bases, there was a span of 17 bases. The complete variable domain, with remaining parts taken from reference TRBV18 and TRBJ1-1, reads NAGVMQNPRHLVRRRGQEARLRCSPMKGHSHVYWYRQLPEEGLKFMVYLQKENIIDESGMPKERFSAEFPKEGPSILRIQQVVRGDSAAYFCASSPGHLGRGTEAFFGQGTRLTVV.

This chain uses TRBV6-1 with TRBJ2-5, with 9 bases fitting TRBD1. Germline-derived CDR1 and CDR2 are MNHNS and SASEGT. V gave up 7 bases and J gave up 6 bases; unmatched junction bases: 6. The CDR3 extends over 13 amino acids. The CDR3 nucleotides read TGTGCCAGCACTCCGGGACAGGGACAGACCCAGTACTTC. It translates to CASTPGQGQTQYF.

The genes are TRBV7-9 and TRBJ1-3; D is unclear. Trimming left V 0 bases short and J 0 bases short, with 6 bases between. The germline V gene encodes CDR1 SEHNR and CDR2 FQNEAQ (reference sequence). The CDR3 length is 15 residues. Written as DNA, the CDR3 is TGTGCCAGCAGCTTAGCTTGGATCTCTGGAAACACCATATATTTT. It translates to CASSLAWISGNTIYF.

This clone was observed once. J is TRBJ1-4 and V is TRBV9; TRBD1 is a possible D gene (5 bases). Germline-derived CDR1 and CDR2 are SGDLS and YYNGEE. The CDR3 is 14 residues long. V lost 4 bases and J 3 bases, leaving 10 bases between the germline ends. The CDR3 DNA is TGTGCCAGCAGCTTACCGGGGCCTAATGAAAAACTGTTTTTT. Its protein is CASSLPGPNEKLFF.

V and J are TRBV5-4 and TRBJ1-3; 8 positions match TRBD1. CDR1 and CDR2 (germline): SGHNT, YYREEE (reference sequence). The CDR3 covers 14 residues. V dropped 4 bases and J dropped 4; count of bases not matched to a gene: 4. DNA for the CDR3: TGTGCCAGCAGCACGGGGACAGGCGGAAACACCATATATTTT. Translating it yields CASSTGTGGNTIYF. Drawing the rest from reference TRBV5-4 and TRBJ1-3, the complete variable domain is ETGVTQSPTHLIKTRGQQVTLRCSSQSGHNTVSWYQQALGQGPQFIFQYYREEENGRGNFPPRFSGLQFPNYSSELNVNALELDDSALYLCASSTGTGGNTIYFGEGSWLTVV.

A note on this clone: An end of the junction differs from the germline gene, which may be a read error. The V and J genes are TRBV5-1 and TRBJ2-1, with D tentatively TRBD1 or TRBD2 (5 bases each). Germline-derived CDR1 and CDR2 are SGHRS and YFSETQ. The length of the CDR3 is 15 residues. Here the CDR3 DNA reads TGTGCCAGCAGCTTGGCCGGGACCCTGGGCAATGAGCAGTTCTTC. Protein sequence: CASSLAGTLGNEQFF.